This T cell receptor (beta chain) was found in a study of memory CD4+ T cells and cytomegalovirus serostatus. About the study: Of the healthy Belgian adults, under 10 were CMV seropositive and 20 to 30 seronegative.

The length of the CDR3 is 16 residues. Trimming shortened V by 1 base and J by 1 base, and 11 bases separated the two germline ends. Germline V gene lookup returns CDR1 SGHRS and CDR2 YFSETQ. Produced via immunoSEQ multiplex PCR; TCRdb's table is partial and in-frame only. The sample yields some 41,000 clones, roughly 80% seen once. Single viable CD3+CD4+CD8-CD45RO+ cells were sorted as the memory CD4+ T cells. The sequence came from an adult in good health and CMV-seronegative. The rearrangement joins TRBV5-1 to TRBJ2-2, with D unresolved. Sequences were obtained from memory CD4+ T cells from blood. The DNA for the CDR3 is TGCGCCAGCAGCTTGTCCCAAGGTCGGAACACCGGGGAGCTGTTTTTT. This sequence encodes CASSLSQGRNTGELFF.